The text below deals with one TCR beta chain. Its antigen is currently unknown. The CDR3 loop spans 19 amino acids. Assay: immunoSEQ multiplex PCR; the TCRdb copy retains only in-frame clones and omits some. The data contain some 110,000 clones, about nine tenths of them seen just once; the ten biggest clones take up about 0.18%. This record comes from a study of graft-versus-host responses after intestinal transplantation. The overall study: Multivisceral, liver-intestinal, or isolated intestinal transplants were received by the recipients. Each patient got anti-thymocyte globulin induction, then tacrolimus and steroids for about 3 years. Study-wide points: Recipient marrow contained GvH clones, some of which appeared first in ileum or blood.

The source is a human donor who received an intestinal transplant. The input for sequencing was unstimulated CD4+ T cells sorted from spleen or lymph node cells, taken before intestinal transplant. The gene calls are TRBV12-2 and TRBJ2-1; TRBD1 was called by the table and not checked on the DNA. TRBV12-2 represents a pseudogene. The CDR3 sequence is CASRSQGLLSRSSYNEQFF. DNA of the CDR3: TGTGCAAGTCGCTCACAGGGTTTGCTTTCCCGGAGCTCCTACAATGAGCAGTTCTTC.